Listed below are T cell receptor beta chains from one sample, sequenced in a study of blood T cell repertoires in COVID-19. Assay: immunoSEQ multiplex PCR; the TCRdb copy retains only in-frame clones and omits some. The table lists under 200,000 clones, over 80% of them singletons. Sequenced material: peripheral blood. The receptors stem from a man aged 65-85 years who had recovered from COVID-19. Both conserved end residues are part of each CDR3. Each record gives: V gene, J gene, D gene, clone size, CDR3 DNA, CDR3 protein. D genes are given only for firm matches. Rows give clone size only sometimes, using once, few, many, or a class for an expanded clone.

>TRBV28|TRBJ1-5|TRBD1|once
TGTGCCAGCAGCGGGGACAGTAATCAGCCCCAGCATTTT
CASSGDSNQPQHF
>TRBV19|TRBJ2-7|-|-
TGTGCCAGTAGTATTGGGACTTTGTACGAGCAGTACTTC
CASSIGTLYEQYF
>TRBV5-3|TRBJ2-1|-|-
TGTGCCAGAAGCTTGGGGGGGCGAGGCAATGAGCAGTTCTTC
CARSLGGRGNEQFF
>TRBV9|TRBJ1-2|TRBD1|-
TGTGCCAGCAGCGCCCTCAGGGGGCAGAAATATGGCTACACCTTC
CASSALRGQKYGYTF
>TRBV3-1/TRBV3-2|TRBJ2-5|-|-
TGTGCCAGCAGCCAAGATCTCCAGTGGGGCCTTAGTGTGACCCAGTACTTC
CASSQDLQWGLSVTQYF
>TRBV3-1/TRBV3-2|TRBJ2-2|TRBD2|-
TGTGCCAGCAGCCACCGACTAGCGGATACCGGGGAGCTGTTTTTT
CASSHRLADTGELFF
>TRBV7-8|TRBJ2-3|TRBD2|-
TGTGCCAGCAGCTTTATAGCGGGATACAACCCAGATACGCAGTATTTT
CASSFIAGYNPDTQYF
>TRBV5-5|TRBJ1-1|-|few
TGTGCCAGCAGCTGGGGGGGACGGACCAACACTGAAGCTTTCTTT
CASSWGGRTNTEAFF
>TRBV4-1|TRBJ2-1|TRBD2|-
TGCGCCAGCAGCCCCGCAGCGGGAGCCCACAATGAGCAGTTCTTC
CASSPAAGAHNEQFF
>TRBV28|TRBJ1-5|-|-
TGTGCCAGCAGTTTATCCTATAGCAATCAGCCCCAGCATTTT
CASSLSYSNQPQHF
>TRBV5-6|TRBJ1-3|-|once
TGTGCCAGCAGCCTCCCCGCAGTAAACACCATATATTTT
CASSLPAVNTIYF
>TRBV5-1|TRBJ1-2|TRBD1|-
TGCGCCAGCAGCTTTCCGGACAGGGCTAACTATGGCTACACCTTC
CASSFPDRANYGYTF
>TRBV9|TRBJ1-1|TRBD1|-
TGTGCCAGCAGGGAAGGACAGGGGGGCTCGATGGACACTGAAGCTTTCTTT
CASREGQGGSMDTEAFF
>TRBV10-3|TRBJ1-6|TRBD1|-
TGTGCCATCAGTGATGGACAGGGCGGTAATTCACCCCTCCACTTT
CAISDGQGGNSPLHF
>TRBV9|TRBJ2-2|TRBD1|-
TGTGCCAGCAGCGTGGACCCAGGGGGCACCGGGGAGCTGTTTTTT
CASSVDPGGTGELFF
>TRBV12-3/TRBV12-4|TRBJ2-1|-|-
TGTGCCAGCAGACCTGCTACCAATGAGCAGTTCTTC
CASRPATNEQFF
>TRBV30|TRBJ1-5|-|once
TGTGCCTGGAGTGTAAATCGTCATCAGCCCCAGCATTTT
CAWSVNRHQPQHF
>TRBV27|TRBJ2-6|-|-
TGTGCCAGCAGTTTAAGGGGACTGATCATGATCCTGACTTTC
CASSLRGLIMILTF
>TRBV2|TRBJ1-6|-|-
TGTGCCAGCAAAAGGGACACAGATAATTCACCCCTCCACTTT
CASKRDTDNSPLHF
>TRBV4-1|TRBJ1-1|-|few
TGCGCCAGCAGCCAAGAGACAGTACTTAACACTGAAGCTTTCTTT
CASSQETVLNTEAFF
>TRBV5-1|TRBJ2-3|TRBD2|-
TGCGCCAGCAGCCCCCTCCTTTCCAGCGGGAGCAGCGATACGCAGTATTTT
CASSPLLSSGSSDTQYF
>TRBV5-1|TRBJ2-7|-|-
TGCGCCAGCAGCGTGGACGGGAGCTCCTACGAGCAGTACTTC
CASSVDGSSYEQYF
>TRBV5-1|TRBJ1-4|TRBD1|-
TGCGCCAGCAGGGAGACAGGGGGCGGAAGTGAAAAACTGTTTTTT
CASRETGGGSEKLFF
>TRBV21-1|TRBJ2-7|-|once
TGTGCCAGCAGCAAAGGGGACAGATCCTACGAGCAGTACTTC
CASSKGDRSYEQYF
>TRBV6-1|TRBJ2-1|TRBD2|-
TGTGCCAGCAGTGCGGTCTTATCAGCGGGAGCCCGCTACAATGAGCAGTTCTTC
CASSAVLSAGARYNEQFF
>TRBV5-6|TRBJ2-7|-|-
TGTGCCAGCAGCACTGGAGGTGGGACAAGTTCCGAGCAGTACTTC
CASSTGGGTSSEQYF
>TRBV9|TRBJ2-7|TRBD2|-
TGTGCCAGCAGCAGGCGGGAGTTCTCCTACGAGCAGTACTTC
CASSRREFSYEQYF
>TRBV4-1|TRBJ2-5|TRBD2|few
TGCGCCAGCAGCCAAGACGGGGGGGAAGAGACCCAGTACTTC
CASSQDGGEETQYF